This T cell receptor (beta chain) is drawn from a study of cytotoxic CD8 clonotypes in ibrutinib-treated CLL. On the study more broadly: Treatment had run for a median approximately eleven months, range 6 to 36, when response samples were taken. Sequenced samples delivered averages of around 260,000 productive templates and around 94,000 productive rearrangements. Findings and limits, study-wide: Among the clonotypes, public ones were uncommon and contracted or held stable on treatment.

Turning to this clone: Its antigen is as yet unknown.

The table came from immunoSEQ multiplex PCR; TCRdb's copy has only in-frame clones and leaves some out. The sample lists about 50,000 clones, approximately 51% occurring once. Germline lookup yields CDR1 SEHNR and CDR2 FQNEAQ (reference sequence). With 6 bases clipped from V and 7 bases from J, the junction kept 7 bases outside the gene matches. CDR3 length equals 15 residues. The TCR sequence derives from a human donor with chronic lymphocytic leukemia. Sample: PBMCs, taken after 12 months of ibrutinib treatment. The chain recombines TRBV7-9 with TRBJ1-5; 12 bases fit TRBD1. CDR3 nucleotides: TGTGCCAGCAGTCCCGGGACAGGGGGCGGACAGCCCCAGCATTTT. It codes for CASSPGTGGGQPQHF.